This T cell receptor beta chain was captured in a study of vaccination and CD4 T cells after COVID-19. This CDR3 spans 14 amino acids. Per germline, CDR1 SGHNT and CDR2 YENEEA. V was cut by 2 bases and J by 3 bases, with 10 bases left in between. The Oncomine TCR Beta short-read assay sequenced DNA from cultured CD4+ T cells. TCRdb ran MiXCR on the PCR reads and lists one entry per CDR3 protein. The table lists over 15,000 distinct CDR3 sequences, roughly 49% of them singletons. Of note for this clonotype: Its target is unknown.

Study findings and constraints: Spike mono-reactivity applied to 304 of 307 vaccine-specific clones detected in convalescent patients.

Time point meaning: late sampling 161 to 241 days after vaccination in three convalescent patients. The treatment is: approximately 11-day PBMC culture with coronavirus spike peptide pools or control peptides (ViraFEST assay). The origin of this receptor is a human donor who had recovered from COVID-19. This chain uses TRBV11-3 with TRBJ1-1; D remains unclear. The sample consisted of CD4+ T cells from blood, cultured in vitro, taken about 7 months after SARS-CoV-2 vaccination. The DNA for the CDR3 is TGTGCCAGCAGCTTACGCGGGCCAGACACTGAAGCTTTCTTT. Its protein product is CASSLRGPDTEAFF.